These T cell receptor beta chains were read from a single sample in a study of blood T cell repertoires in COVID-19. Sequencing was performed with immunoSEQ multiplex PCR; in TCRdb, only in-frame clones are kept and a portion is missing. This sample carries 90,000 to 150,000 clones, 65% to 90% of them seen once, and the ten largest clones take about a tenth. Sequenced sample: peripheral blood. These receptors were obtained from a man older than 75 with acute or convalescent COVID-19. Both conserved end residues are part of each CDR3. A D gene is named only where the DNA matches it firmly. Rows may omit the clone size; those that give it use once, few, many or a size class.

J | D | V | size | CDR3 | DNA
TRBJ2-7 | TRBD2 | TRBV9 | - | CASSGGTSGSISYEQYF | TGTGCCAGCAGCGGGGGGACTAGCGGGAGTATCTCCTACGAGCAGTACTTC
TRBJ1-1 | TRBD1 | TRBV6-5 | - | CASSIQGADTEAFF | TGTGCCAGCAGCATACAGGGGGCCGACACTGAAGCTTTCTTT
TRBJ1-1 | - | TRBV5-4 | - | CASSFAGMEAFF | TGTGCCAGCAGCTTCGCAGGAATGGAAGCTTTCTTT
TRBJ1-1 | - | TRBV5-1 | - | CASSLVVGGTEAFF | TGCGCCAGCAGCTTGGTAGTTGGCGGCACTGAAGCTTTCTTT
TRBJ2-7 | TRBD1 | TRBV27 | - | CASSLKGQGHYEQYF | TGTGCCAGCAGTCTCAAGGGACAGGGGCACTACGAGCAGTACTTC
TRBJ1-1 | TRBD1 | TRBV7-2 | once | CASSLAGQGTVGTEAFF | TGTGCCAGCAGCTTAGCGGGGCAGGGGACAGTGGGGACTGAAGCTTTCTTT
TRBJ2-1 | TRBD2 | TRBV5-4 | - | CASWAGGPRHEQFF | TGTGCCAGCTGGGCGGGGGGGCCGCGACATGAGCAGTTCTTC
TRBJ2-3 | - | TRBV6-5 | - | CASSNPSGRTDTQYF | TGTGCCAGCAGTAACCCTAGTGGCCGCACAGATACGCAGTATTTT
TRBJ1-1 | - | TRBV24-1 | - | CATSDSGNTEAFF | TGTGCCACCAGTGATTCGGGAAACACTGAAGCTTTCTTT
TRBJ2-3 | - | TRBV11-3 | - | CASSLDLEDTQYF | TGTGCCAGCAGCTTAGATCTGGAGGATACGCAGTATTTT
TRBJ2-7 | TRBD2 | TRBV7-9 | - | CASSMMVRGAHEQYF | TGTGCCAGCAGCATGATGGTGCGGGGGGCCCACGAGCAGTACTTC
TRBJ2-5 | - | TRBV19 | - | CASSVGLSEGETQYF | TGTGCCAGTAGCGTGGGACTCTCCGAGGGGGAGACCCAGTACTTC
TRBJ1-2 | TRBD1 | TRBV6-5 | - | CASTLTGVLNYGYTF | TGTGCCAGCACCCTGACAGGGGTTCTTAACTATGGCTACACCTTC
TRBJ1-5 | TRBD1 | TRBV6-4 | few | CASKRTGGIGKSNQPQHF | TGTGCCAGCAAGAGGACAGGGGGCATCGGAAAAAGCAATCAGCCCCAGCATTTT
TRBJ1-1 | TRBD1 | TRBV5-4 | - | CASSLGRGQTEAFF | TGTGCCAGCAGCTTGGGCAGGGGGCAAACTGAAGCTTTCTTT
TRBJ2-1 | - | TRBV18 | - | CASSPPLAPDVGEQFF | TGTGCCAGCTCACCCCCTCTAGCGCCCGACGTCGGTGAGCAGTTCTTC
TRBJ1-2 | TRBD1 | TRBV3-1/TRBV3-2 | - | CASSHLDRVEGYTF | TGTGCCAGCAGCCATTTGGACAGGGTTGAAGGCTACACCTTC
TRBJ2-5 | - | TRBV19 | - | CASRGREQETQYF | TGTGCCAGTCGAGGCCGGGAGCAAGAGACCCAGTACTTC
TRBJ2-3 | TRBD2 | TRBV7-9 | - | CASSQSGGVDTQYF | TGTGCCAGCAGCCAAAGCGGGGGGGTAGATACGCAGTATTTT
TRBJ1-3 | - | TRBV13 | once | CASSSGVTGSGNTIYF | TGTGCCAGCAGCTCCGGGGTCACCGGCTCTGGAAACACCATATATTTT
TRBJ1-1 | - | TRBV5-4 | - | CASSRVQINTEAFF | TGTGCCAGCAGCCGGGTTCAGATAAACACTGAAGCTTTCTTT
TRBJ2-7 | TRBD1 | TRBV16 | few | CASSHPPGQGFSYEQYF | TGTGCCAGCAGCCATCCCCCGGGACAGGGATTTTCTTACGAGCAGTACTTC
TRBJ1-4 | TRBD1 | TRBV7-9 | few | CASSLGGTVHLLFF | TGTGCCAGCAGCCTAGGGGGGACAGTCCATCTACTGTTTTTT
TRBJ2-7 | TRBD1 | TRBV5-1 | - | CASSVGQGSYEQYF | TGCGCCAGCAGCGTCGGACAGGGCTCCTACGAGCAGTACTTC
TRBJ2-2 | - | TRBV4-2 | once | CASTGQMNTGELFF | TGTGCCAGCACCGGGCAAATGAACACCGGGGAGCTGTTTTTT
TRBJ2-7 | TRBD1 | TRBV18 | - | CASSQGQASYEQYF | TGTGCCAGCTCCCAAGGACAGGCCTCCTACGAGCAGTACTTC
TRBJ2-1 | - | TRBV11-1 | - | CASSPAKRPTYNEQFF | TGTGCCAGCAGTCCCGCAAAGCGGCCCACCTACAATGAGCAGTTCTTC
TRBJ1-6 | TRBD1 | TRBV4-1 | - | CASSSGTGSSYNSPLHF | TGCGCCAGCAGTTCCGGGACAGGGAGCTCCTATAATTCACCCCTCCACTTT
TRBJ1-5 | - | TRBV11-2 | few | CASSLDRDDPQHF | TGTGCCAGCAGCTTAGACAGGGATGATCCCCAGCATTTT
TRBJ2-1 | - | TRBV6-1 | - | CASSESGPFNFYNEQFF | TGTGCCAGCAGTGAAAGTGGGCCCTTCAACTTTTACAATGAGCAGTTCTTC
TRBJ1-5 | - | TRBV5-6 | - | CASSLGHLGQPQHF | TGTGCCAGCAGCCTTGGACACCTGGGGCAGCCCCAGCATTTT
TRBJ1-1 | - | TRBV19 | few | CASRASGILNTEAFF | TGTGCCAGTAGGGCGTCCGGGATCCTGAACACTGAAGCTTTCTTT
TRBJ1-5 | - | TRBV5-4 | - | CASRTLEVHSNQPQHF | TGTGCCAGCCGGACACTCGAGGTCCATAGCAATCAGCCCCAGCATTTT
TRBJ2-7 | - | TRBV5-4 | - | CASRTKGQPRREQYF | TGTGCCAGCAGAACCAAAGGACAGCCCCGTCGCGAGCAGTACTTC
TRBJ1-4 | TRBD1 | TRBV5-1 | - | CASSTGAITNEKLFF | TGCGCCAGCAGTACAGGGGCGATAACTAATGAAAAACTGTTTTTT
TRBJ2-7 | TRBD1 | TRBV2 | - | CASRRDRVYEQYF | TGTGCCAGCAGGCGGGACAGGGTCTACGAGCAGTACTTC
TRBJ2-2 | TRBD1 | TRBV12-5 | - | CASGLEGAKLFF | TGTGCTAGTGGTTTAGAGGGGGCCAAGCTGTTTTTT